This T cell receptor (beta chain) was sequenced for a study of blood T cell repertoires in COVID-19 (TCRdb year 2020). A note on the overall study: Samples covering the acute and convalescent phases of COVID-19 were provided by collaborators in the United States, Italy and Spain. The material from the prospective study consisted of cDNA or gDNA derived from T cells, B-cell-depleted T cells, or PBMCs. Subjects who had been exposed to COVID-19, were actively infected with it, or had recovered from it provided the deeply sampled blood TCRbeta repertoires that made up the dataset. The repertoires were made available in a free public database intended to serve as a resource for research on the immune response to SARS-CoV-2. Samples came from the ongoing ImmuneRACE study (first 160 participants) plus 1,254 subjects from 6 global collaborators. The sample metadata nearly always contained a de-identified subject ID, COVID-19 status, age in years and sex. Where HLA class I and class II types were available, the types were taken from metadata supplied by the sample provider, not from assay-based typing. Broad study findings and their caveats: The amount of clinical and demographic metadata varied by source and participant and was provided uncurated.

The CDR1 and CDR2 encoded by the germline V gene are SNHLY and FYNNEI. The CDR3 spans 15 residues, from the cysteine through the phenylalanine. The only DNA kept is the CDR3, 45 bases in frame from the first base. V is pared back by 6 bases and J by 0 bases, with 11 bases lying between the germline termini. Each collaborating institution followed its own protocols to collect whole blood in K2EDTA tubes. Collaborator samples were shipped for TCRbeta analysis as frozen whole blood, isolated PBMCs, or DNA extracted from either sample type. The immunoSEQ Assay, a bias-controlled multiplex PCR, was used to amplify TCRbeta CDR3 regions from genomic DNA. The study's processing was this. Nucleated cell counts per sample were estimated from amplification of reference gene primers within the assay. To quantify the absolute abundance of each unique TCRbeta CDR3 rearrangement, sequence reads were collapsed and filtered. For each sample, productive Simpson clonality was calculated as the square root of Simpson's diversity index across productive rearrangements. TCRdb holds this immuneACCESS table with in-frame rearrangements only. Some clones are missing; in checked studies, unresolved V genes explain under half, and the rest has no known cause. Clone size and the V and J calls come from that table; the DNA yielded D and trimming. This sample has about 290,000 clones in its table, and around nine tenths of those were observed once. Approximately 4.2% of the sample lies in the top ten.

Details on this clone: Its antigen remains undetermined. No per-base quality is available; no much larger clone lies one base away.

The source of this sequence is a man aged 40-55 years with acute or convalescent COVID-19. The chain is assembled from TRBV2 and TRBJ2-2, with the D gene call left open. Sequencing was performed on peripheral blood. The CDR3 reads CASSQVAPNTGELFF. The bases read TGTGCCAGCAGCCAAGTAGCCCCGAACACCGGGGAGCTGTTTTTT. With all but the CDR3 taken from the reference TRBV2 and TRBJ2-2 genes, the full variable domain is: EPEVTQTPSHQVTQMGQEVILRCVPISNHLYFYWYRQILGQKVEFLVSFYNNEISEKSEIFDDQFSVERPDGSNFTLKIRSTKLEDSAMYFCASSQVAPNTGELFFGEGSRLTVL.